This paragraph reports one TCR beta chain. The antigen remains unidentified. Patients with a history of autoimmune disease or on systemic immunosuppression were excluded. Here immunoSEQ multiplex PCR was the method, and the copy in TCRdb shows in-frame clones only, minus some. The repertoire includes around 92,000 clones, around 94% of them detected once, and around 0.17% sits in the top ten. The germline V gene has CDR1 LNHDA and CDR2 SQIVND (reference sequence). Trimming left V 5 bases short and J 0 bases short, with 13 bases between. The CDR3 runs 15 residues. The sample is drawn from a study of OX40 agonist ivuxolimab in advanced cancers. Whole-study findings and limits: The 0.1-3.0 mg/kg partial responders had among the lowest clonal expansion. CD4+ T cells averaged fewer expanded clones than CD8+ T cells. Some of the nonresponding patients also showed low levels of normalized T-cell clonal expansion.

Sample: CD4+ or CD8+ T cells sorted from blood, taken in a trial of the OX40 agonist ivuxolimab. This clonotype originated in an adult with an advanced solid tumor such as melanoma, head and neck, liver or kidney cancer. The V call is TRBV19, the J call TRBJ1-2; TRBD1 might be the D (5 bases). CDR3 loop: CASSSRGISNYGYTF. The CDR3 DNA reads TGTGCCAGTAGTTCACGGGGGATTTCTAACTATGGCTACACCTTC. Looking up the rest from reference TRBV19 and TRBJ1-2 gives the full variable domain: DGGITQSPKYLFRKEGQNVTLSCEQNLNHDAMYWYRQDPGQGLRLIYYSQIVNDFQKGDIAEGYSVSREKKESFPLTVTSAQKNPTAFYLCASSSRGISNYGYTFGSGTRLTVV.